This entry lists 3 T cell receptor beta chains sequenced from one sample in a study of T cell repertoires in cytomegalovirus infection. No cognate antigen is known for these TCRs. TCRdb reanalysed the reads using MiXCR and keeps one entry per CDR3 protein. The sample shows about 920,000 distinct CDR3 sequences, about a third of them seen only once. The source was cultured CD8+ T cells from PBMCs, collected from culture after CMV antigen stimulation. Every receptor here comes from a human donor in good health (CMV status not recorded). Some clones in this sample may be carry-over from other donors' samples.

The chain joins TRBV3-1 to TRBJ2-3; D is uncertain. The CDR3 runs to 13 residues. Between the trimmed V and J ends, which lost 0 bases and 9 bases, there was a span of 10 bases. Germline V CDR1 and CDR2: LGHDT, YNNKEL (reference sequence). CDR3 in DNA: TGTGCCAGCAGCCAAGATCTTGAACCCACGCAGTATTTT. Protein sequence: CASSQDLEPTQYF.

The CDR3 here is CAGARRGQAHGYTF. The CDR3 DNA sequence: TGTGCCGGAGCCAGGAGAGGACAGGCGCATGGCTACACCTTC. The chain recombines TRBV12-3 or TRBV12-4 with TRBJ1-2; 7 positions agree with TRBD1. Trimming took 11 bases from V and 6 from J; bases not matched to a gene: 15. The CDR3 is 14 amino acids.

This clonotype was observed at least ten times. V is TRBV7-9 and J is TRBJ2-3, with 7 bases aligning to TRBD1. This CDR3 is 14 amino acids long. The V and J ends lost 5 bases and 4 bases, in that order; junction bases with no gene match: 6. The germline CDR1 and CDR2 sequences are SEHNR and FQNEAQ (reference sequence). CDR3: CASSGRQGPDTQYF. The DNA for the CDR3 is TGTGCCAGCAGCGGACGACAGGGCCCAGATACGCAGTATTTT.